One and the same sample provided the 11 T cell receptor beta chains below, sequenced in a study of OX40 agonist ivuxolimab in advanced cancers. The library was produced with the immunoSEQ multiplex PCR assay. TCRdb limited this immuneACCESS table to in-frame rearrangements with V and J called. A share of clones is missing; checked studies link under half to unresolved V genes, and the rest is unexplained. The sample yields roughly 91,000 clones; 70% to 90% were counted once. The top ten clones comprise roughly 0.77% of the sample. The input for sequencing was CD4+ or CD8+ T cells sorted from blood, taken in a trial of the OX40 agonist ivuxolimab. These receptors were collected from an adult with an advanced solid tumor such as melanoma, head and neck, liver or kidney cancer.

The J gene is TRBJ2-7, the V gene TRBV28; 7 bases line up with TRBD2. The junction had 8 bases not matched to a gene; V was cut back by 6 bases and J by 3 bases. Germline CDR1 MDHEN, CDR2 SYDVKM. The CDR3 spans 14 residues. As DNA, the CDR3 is TGTGCCAGCAGGACGGGTAGCGGGCTCTACGAGCAGTACTTC. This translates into CASRTGSGLYEQYF.

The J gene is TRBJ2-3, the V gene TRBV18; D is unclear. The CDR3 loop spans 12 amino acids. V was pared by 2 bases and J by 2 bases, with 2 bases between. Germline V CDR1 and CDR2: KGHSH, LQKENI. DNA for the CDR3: TGTGCCAGCTCACCAACCACAGATACGCAGTATTTT. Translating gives CASSPTTDTQYF.

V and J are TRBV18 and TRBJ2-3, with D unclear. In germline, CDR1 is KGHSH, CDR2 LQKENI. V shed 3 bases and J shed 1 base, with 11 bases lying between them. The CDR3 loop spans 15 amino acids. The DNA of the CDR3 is TGTGCCAGCTCACCGATCGTTGCAGGCACAGATACGCAGTATTTT. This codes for CASSPIVAGTDTQYF.

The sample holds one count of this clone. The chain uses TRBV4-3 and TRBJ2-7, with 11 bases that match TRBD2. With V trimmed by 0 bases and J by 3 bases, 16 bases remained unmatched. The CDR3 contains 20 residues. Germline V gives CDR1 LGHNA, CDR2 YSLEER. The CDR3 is CASSQDTRFVAGTSGYEQYF. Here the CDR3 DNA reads TGCGCCAGCAGCCAAGATACAAGGTTTGTAGCTGGGACTAGCGGCTACGAGCAGTACTTC.

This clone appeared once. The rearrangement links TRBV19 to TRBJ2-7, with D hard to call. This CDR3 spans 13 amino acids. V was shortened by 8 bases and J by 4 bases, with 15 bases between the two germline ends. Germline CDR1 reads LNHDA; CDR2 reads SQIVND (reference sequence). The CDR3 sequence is CASSYSGDYEQYF. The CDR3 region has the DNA TGTGCCAGTTCATACAGTGGCGATTACGAGCAGTACTTC.

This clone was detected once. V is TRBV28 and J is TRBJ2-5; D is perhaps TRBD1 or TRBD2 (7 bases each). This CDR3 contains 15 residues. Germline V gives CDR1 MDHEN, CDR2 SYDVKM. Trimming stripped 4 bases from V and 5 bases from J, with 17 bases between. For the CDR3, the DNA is TGTGCCAGCAGTTCCGAGGGGGCGCGGGGGGAGACCCAGTACTTC. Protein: CASSSEGARGETQYF.

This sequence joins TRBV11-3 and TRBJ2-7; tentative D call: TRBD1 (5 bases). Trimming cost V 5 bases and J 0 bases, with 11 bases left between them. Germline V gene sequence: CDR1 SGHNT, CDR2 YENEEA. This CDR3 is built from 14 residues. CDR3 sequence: CASSPHRSSYEQYF. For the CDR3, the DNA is TGTGCCAGCAGCCCGCACAGGAGCTCCTACGAGCAGTACTTC.

CDR3 region: CASSVAPSGNTIYF. DNA for the CDR3: TGTGCCAGCAGCGTAGCACCTTCTGGAAACACCATATATTTT. The rearrangement links TRBV9 to TRBJ1-3, with D hard to call. V lost 0 bases, J lost 1 base, and 5 bases lay in between. Germline-derived CDR1 and CDR2 are SGDLS and YYNGEE. This CDR3 is 14 amino acids long.

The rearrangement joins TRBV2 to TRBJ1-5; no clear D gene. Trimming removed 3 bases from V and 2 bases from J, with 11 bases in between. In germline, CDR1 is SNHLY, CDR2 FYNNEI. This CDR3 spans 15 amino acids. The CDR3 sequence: CASSDRTTGNQPQHF. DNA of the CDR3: TGTGCCAGCAGTGACAGGACTACGGGCAATCAGCCCCAGCATTTT.

The CDR3 is CASSLAQGSTDTQYF. CDR3 DNA: TGTGCCAGCAGCTTAGCACAGGGGAGCACAGATACGCAGTATTTT. This rearrangement joins TRBV7-6 to TRBJ2-3, with 7 nucleotides matching TRBD1. The V segment lost 0 bases and the J segment 0 bases; nucleotides outside the gene matches: 0. The V gene's germline CDR1 is SGHVS and CDR2 FNYEAQ. The CDR3 covers 15 residues.

CDR3: CAQGVADTQYF. DNA for the CDR3: TGTGCCCAAGGGGTAGCAGATACGCAGTATTTT. The chain uses TRBV10-3 and TRBJ2-3; possibly TRBD1 for D (5 bases). The CDR3 length is 11 residues. Germline CDR1 reads ENHRY; CDR2 reads SYGVKD. Trimming took off 11 bases at V and 4 bases at J, with 10 bases between the two ends.